This TCR beta chain was found in a study of human T cells and chemical hapten exposure. Unique molecular identifiers were attached to individual cDNA molecules within the library. A single record per CDR3 protein comes from TCRdb applying MiXCR to the RACE reads. The sample has about 180,000 distinct CDR3 sequences; roughly 30% are singletons. This CDR3 contains 14 residues. Germline values: CDR1 KGHDR, CDR2 SFDVKD. V lost 2 bases and J 7 bases, leaving 10 bases between the germline ends. As for time point: pre-sensitization, week 0. Treatment specified: therapeutic diphenylcyclopropenone sensitization with weekly scalp DPC. Suited to DPC and affected by alopecia, the donors ranged from 18 to 70 years old. This clonotype has a count of ten or more. Its antigen is unidentified. Study results and caveats: In comparison with controls, expanded TCRs gave rise to a significantly larger number of large CDR3 similarity clusters.

This clonotype originated in a woman aged 25 to 39 with alopecia areata. Some clones in this sample may be carry-over from other donors' samples. This material consisted of whole blood, taken in connection with sensitization to the hapten diphenylcyclopropenone (DPC). This rearrangement joins TRBV24-1 to TRBJ2-2; D assignment may be TRBD1 or TRBD2 (6 bases each). CDR3 DNA: TGTGCCACCAGTGATTGGAGGGGGAACGGGGAGCTGTTTTTT. Encoded protein: CATSDWRGNGELFF.